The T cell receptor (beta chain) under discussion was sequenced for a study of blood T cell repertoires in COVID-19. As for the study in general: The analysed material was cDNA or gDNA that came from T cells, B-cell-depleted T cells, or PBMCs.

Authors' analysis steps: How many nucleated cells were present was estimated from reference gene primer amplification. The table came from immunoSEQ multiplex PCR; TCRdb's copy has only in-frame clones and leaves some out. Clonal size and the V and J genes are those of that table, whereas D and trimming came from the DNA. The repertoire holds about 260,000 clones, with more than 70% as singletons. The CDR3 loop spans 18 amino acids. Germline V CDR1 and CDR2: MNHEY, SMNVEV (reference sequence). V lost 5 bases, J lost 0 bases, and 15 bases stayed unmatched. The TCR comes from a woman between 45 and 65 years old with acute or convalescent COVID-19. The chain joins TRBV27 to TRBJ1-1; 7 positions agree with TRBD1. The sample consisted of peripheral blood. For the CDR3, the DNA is TGTGCCAGCAGTCCCCAATTCCGGGACAGCCAAATGAACACTGAAGCTTTCTTT. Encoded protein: CASSPQFRDSQMNTEAFF.